The 24 T cell receptor beta chains below come from one sample, sequenced in a study of shared clonotypes between healthy human individuals. TCRdb's table, derived via immunoSEQ multiplex PCR, lists solely in-frame clones and lacks some. The sample yields roughly 2.2 million clones, roughly 93% seen once. Input material: naive CD4+ T cells from PBMCs. Subset indicated: CD45RA+ positively selected. These receptors all stem from a man between 18 and 35 years old in good health. Some clones in this sample may be carry-over from other donors' samples.

This clone was counted once. The chain recombines TRBV18 with TRBJ1-4; 9 nucleotides align to TRBD1. Germline trimming cut 4 bases from V and 7 bases from J; bases unmatched to any gene: 7. Per the germline V gene, CDR1 is KGHSH and CDR2 is LQKENI. This CDR3 is 15 amino acids long. The DNA of the CDR3 is TGTGCCAGCTCACAGACAGGGGGTGCGAGTGAAAAACTGTTTTTT. This encodes CASSQTGGASEKLFF.

V is TRBV7-6 and J is TRBJ2-5; TRBD1 might be the D (6 bases). V shed 5 bases and J shed 4 bases, with 14 bases lying between them. The CDR3 totals 14 residues. Germline loops: CDR1 SGHVS, CDR2 FNYEAQ. The CDR3 DNA is TGTGCCAGCAGCAACCGACAGGTCACAGAGACCCAGTACTTC. It codes for CASSNRQVTETQYF.

The V and J genes are TRBV13 and TRBJ2-1, with 10 nucleotides matching TRBD2. The germline gives CDR1 PRHDT, CDR2 FYEKMQ (reference sequence). The CDR3 length is 17 residues. Germline trimming cut 1 base from V and 11 bases from J; bases unmatched to any gene: 14. The CDR3 DNA follows: TGTGCCAGCAGCTTAGATCTCCCTGGACTAGCGGAGACGAAGCAGTTCTTC. Translating gives CASSLDLPGLAETKQFF.

The chain recombines TRBV6-6 with TRBJ2-7; no clear D. The germline V gene encodes CDR1 MNHNY and CDR2 SVGAGI (reference sequence). Trimming left V 6 bases short and J 5 bases short, with 14 bases between. There are 13 residues in the CDR3. CDR3 region: CASSPPGLDEQYF. The CDR3 nucleotides read TGTGCCAGCAGCCCCCCAGGATTGGACGAGCAGTACTTC.

The chain recombines TRBV10-2 with TRBJ2-3; 10 bases agree with TRBD2. V lost 6 bases to trimming and J lost 4 bases; unmatched junction nucleotides: 4. The CDR3 has 14 residues. Per the germline V gene, CDR1 is WSHSY and CDR2 is SAAADI. The CDR3 coding sequence is TGCGCCAGCAGGAAGCGGGAGGGGGCAGATACGCAGTATTTT. Translating it yields CASRKREGADTQYF.

This chain links TRBV28 with TRBJ2-1; possibly TRBD2 for D (6 bases). Trimming removed 5 bases from V and 3 bases from J, with 14 bases in between. This CDR3 region has 15 residues. Germline CDR1 reads MDHEN; CDR2 reads SYDVKM. Here the CDR3 DNA reads TGTGCCAGCAGTCAGACGACCGGGAGCTACAATGAGCAGTTCTTC. Encoded protein: CASSQTTGSYNEQFF.

This chain joins TRBV14 and TRBJ2-1; TRBD2 agrees at 11 bases. Trimming at V came to 5 bases and at J to 9 bases, leaving 12 bases not matched to a gene. Germline CDR1 is SGHDN and CDR2 is FVKESK. The length of the CDR3 is 16 residues. Written as DNA, the CDR3 is TGTGCCAGCAGCTACCGACTAGCGGGGAAGTTTGGTGAGCAGTTCTTC. Encoded protein: CASSYRLAGKFGEQFF.

In its sample, this clone was seen once. The CDR3, as DNA: TGTGCCAGCAGTGCGGACGTTAGCAATCAGCCCCAGCATTTT. Its protein is CASSADVSNQPQHF. The genes are TRBV6-6 and TRBJ1-5, with D unclear. V lost 5 bases, J lost 0 bases, and 8 bases lay in between. CDR1 is MNHNY and CDR2 is SVGAGI in the germline V gene (reference sequence). The CDR3 is made up of 14 amino acids.

This chain links TRBV30 with TRBJ2-1; a weak D match, TRBD2 (5 bases). CDR3 length: 11 residues. Trimming pared 5 bases from V and 3 bases from J, leaving 5 bases between. Germline V lookup: CDR1 GTSNPN, CDR2 SVGIG (reference sequence). CDR3 protein: CAWAGYNEQFF. CDR3 in DNA: TGTGCCTGGGCGGGCTACAATGAGCAGTTCTTC.

The chain carries TRBV28 and TRBJ2-7; D may correspond to TRBD1 or TRBD2 (7 bases each). V lost 6 bases and J lost 4, with 19 bases in between. This CDR3 spans 15 amino acids. In germline, CDR1 is MDHEN, CDR2 SYDVKM. The CDR3 nucleotides read TGTGCCAGCAGCCGGTCAGGGGGGGGACCTTACGAGCAGTACTTC. It yields the protein CASSRSGGGPYEQYF.

The J gene is TRBJ2-7, the V gene TRBV5-6, with no clear D. The CDR3 loop spans 13 amino acids. V was trimmed by 0 bases and J by 1 base, leaving 5 bases between them. Germline values: CDR1 SGHDT, CDR2 YYEEEE. This CDR3 is CASSLAHSYEQYF. The DNA for the CDR3 is TGTGCCAGCAGCTTGGCACATTCCTACGAGCAGTACTTC.

J is TRBJ2-1 and V is TRBV9; TRBD2 aligns across 7 bases. Germline V gene lookup returns CDR1 SGDLS and CDR2 YYNGEE. There are 16 residues in the CDR3. The V gene end was trimmed by 0 bases and the J gene end by 2 bases; junction bases not matched to a gene: 5. This CDR3 reads CASSVGRENTYNEQFF. CDR3 DNA: TGTGCCAGCAGCGTAGGGCGGGAGAACACCTACAATGAGCAGTTCTTC.

The chain combines TRBV7-6 with TRBJ1-3; D perhaps matches TRBD1 (6 bases). Per germline, CDR1 SGHVS and CDR2 FNYEAQ. There are 16 residues in the CDR3. Trimming removed 6 bases from V and 0 bases from J, with 15 bases in between. This chain's CDR3 is CASSQGKYSSGNTIYF. The CDR3 DNA is TGTGCCAGCAGTCAGGGGAAGTATAGCTCTGGAAACACCATATATTTT.

This sequence joins TRBV15 and TRBJ2-7; D not resolved. CDR1 is LNHNV and CDR2 is YYDKDF in the germline V gene (reference sequence). The CDR3 spans 15 residues. Trimming left V 5 bases short and J 4 bases short, with 18 bases between. The DNA of the CDR3 is TGTGCCACCAGCTCTGCCTACCCCGGTACTTACGAGCAGTACTTC. Protein: CATSSAYPGTYEQYF.

V gene TRBV11-3 combines with J gene TRBJ2-1; D not resolved. The V end lost 1 base, the J end lost 3 bases, and 4 bases lay between the germline ends. Germline V gene lookup returns CDR1 SGHNT and CDR2 YENEEA. The CDR3 has 13 amino acids. CDR3 sequence reads: CASSLGDYNEQFF. CDR3 DNA: TGTGCCAGCAGCTTAGGTGACTACAATGAGCAGTTCTTC.

The V call is TRBV27, the J call TRBJ2-3; 9 bases align to TRBD1. The CDR3 consists of 15 residues. CDR1 is MNHEY, CDR2 SMNVEV, per germline (reference sequence). J gave up 1 base and V 6 bases, and 5 bases lay outside the gene matches. The CDR3 region is CASSYRDRGTDTQYF. CDR3 DNA sequence: TGTGCCAGCAGCTACCGGGACAGGGGCACAGATACGCAGTATTTT.

V usage is TRBV4-1 and J usage is TRBJ2-1; 13 bases fit TRBD2. Germline CDR1 and CDR2: MGHRA and YSYEKL. J gave up 8 bases and V 4 bases, and 14 bases lay outside the gene matches. This CDR3 is built from 18 residues. CDR3 bases: TGCGCCAGCAGCCGCGGACTAGCGGGAGACCCGCTACAAGATGAGCAGTTCTTC. Translated, it gives CASSRGLAGDPLQDEQFF.

This chain joins TRBV5-8 and TRBJ1-6; no reliable D call. The CDR3 runs 18 residues. Trimming left V 3 bases short and J 0 bases short, with 16 bases between. CDR1 is SGHTS and CDR2 is YDEGEE in the germline V gene. DNA for the CDR3: TGTGCCAGCAGCTACCGTGGAGGGAGGAGCTCCTATAATTCACCCCTCCACTTT. Translation: CASSYRGGRSSYNSPLHF.

About this clone itself: Other DNA sequences of this sample code for an identical CDR3. The V and J genes are TRBV6-4 and TRBJ2-3; D uncertain. Germline V CDR1 and CDR2: MRHNA, SNTAGT. The CDR3 covers 14 residues. V was clipped by 3 bases and J by 2 bases, with 9 bases between them. CDR3 in amino acids: CASSDSGPTDTQYF. CDR3 nucleotides: TGTGCCAGCAGTGATTCCGGACCCACAGATACGCAGTATTTT.

V and J are TRBV5-1 and TRBJ1-3, with 7 bases that match TRBD1. The length of the CDR3 is 17 residues. Losses at the gene ends were 0 bases for V and 5 bases for J; bases not matched to a gene: 11. The germline gives CDR1 SGHRS, CDR2 YFSETQ. The CDR3 DNA reads TGCGCCAGCAGCTTGGATTTTGCGTGGGACAGTCGAAACACCATATATTTT. Its translation is CASSLDFAWDSRNTIYF. Looking up the rest from reference TRBV5-1 and TRBJ1-3 gives the full variable domain: KAGVTQTPRYLIKTRGQQVTLSCSPISGHRSVSWYQQTPGQGLQFLFEYFSETQRNKGNFPGRFSGRQFSNSRSEMNVSTLELGDSALYLCASSLDFAWDSRNTIYFGEGSWLTVV.

The chain recombines TRBV6-6 with TRBJ1-5, with unresolved D. CDR3 length: 12 residues. V lost 6 bases and J 6 bases, leaving 9 bases between the germline ends. Per the germline V gene, CDR1 is MNHNY and CDR2 is SVGAGI (reference sequence). CDR3 bases: TGTGCCAGCAGCCCTTTTGGTCAGCCCCAGCATTTT. Translating gives CASSPFGQPQHF.

The rearrangement joins TRBV2 to TRBJ1-1; D unresolved. This CDR3 is 14 amino acids long. Trimming removed 4 bases from V and 0 bases from J, with 9 bases in between. CDR1 SNHLY and CDR2 FYNNEI come from the germline V gene. CDR3: CASSGRRMNTEAFF. The CDR3 DNA follows: TGTGCCAGCAGTGGGCGGAGAATGAACACTGAAGCTTTCTTT.

The rearrangement uses TRBV2 and TRBJ1-1; tentative D call: TRBD1 (6 bases). Deletions cut 2 bases from V and 7 bases from J, with 20 bases between. The CDR3 spans 16 residues. Germline V gene data show CDR1 as SNHLY and CDR2 as FYNNEI. In nucleotides, the CDR3 is TGTGCCAGCAGTGAAATTTCTCAAGGACAAGGGGGTGAAGCTTTCTTT. Amino acids: CASSEISQGQGGEAFF.

The V gene is TRBV5-4, the J gene TRBJ2-6, with D perhaps TRBD2 (5 bases). Looked up from germline, CDR1 is SGHNT and CDR2 is YYREEE (reference sequence). V lost 5 bases and J lost 2, with 8 bases in between. The CDR3 extends over 14 amino acids. DNA for the CDR3: TGTGCCAGCAGGAGGGCAGCTGGGGCCAACGTCCTGACTTTC. It specifies CASRRAAGANVLTF.